This T cell receptor (beta chain) was sequenced for a study of T-cell reconstitution after alpha-beta-depleted transplantation in children. Broader study findings: The high TCRbeta diversity at day 60 in some patients came from surviving recipient T cells and thymic progenitors. Several hundred expanded graft clones reportedly were the source of alpha-beta T cells about two months after transplant. T-cell numbers and diversity, one year after transplant, stemmed largely from T cells that were newly produced.

This sample's TCRbeta library carried unique molecular identifier barcodes. TCRdb reprocessed the PCR reads via MiXCR and lists one record per CDR3 protein. This repertoire shows 600,000 or so distinct CDR3 sequences, around 23% found once; its top ten account for 13% to 15%. CDR3 size: 20 residues. The germline CDR1 and CDR2 sequences are DFQATT and SNEGSKA (reference sequence). As regards this clonotype: Its target is not known. At one end the junction does not follow the germline gene, possibly because of a read error.

This sample comprised PBMCs, mostly from graft donor cells, obtained 360 days after TCRalphabeta/CD19-depleted stem cell transplant. This TCR derives from a boy under two years old who had a stem cell transplant for acute myeloid leukemia, so the T cells may come from the graft donor. This chain connects TRBV20-1 to TRBJ2-7; 9 nucleotides agree with TRBD2. CDR3: CCATPGKPRRRGGTSYEQYF. CDR3 coding DNA: TGCTGTGCTACTCCCGGGAAGCCAAGAAGGCGGGGGGGAACCTCCTACGAGCAGTACTTC.